The clone carrying this TCR beta chain was found once. This sample's treatment: oral pan-JAK inhibitor, 5-10 mg twice daily. The germline CDR1 and CDR2 sequences are SQVTM and ANQGSEA. The CDR3 is 13 residues long. V trimming: 2 bases; J trimming: 4 bases; junction bases outside the gene matches: 3. cDNA serving as the sequencing template came from extracted, reverse transcribed RNA. The assay was immunoSEQ multiplex PCR, and TCRdb's table has in-frame clones only and misses some. Of 90,000 to 150,000 clones in the sample, 53% are singletons; the top ten hold approximately 0.5%. This sample was taken from a study of CD8+ T cells in alopecia areata.

Sample: CD4+ T cells sorted from blood, taken at week 4, from a patient treated with tofacitinib. The chain combines TRBV29-1 with TRBJ2-5; 8 bases are a match to TRBD2. The sequence derives from a human donor with alopecia areata. The CDR3 DNA is TGCAGCGTTGAACGGGGGGGGCGAGAGACCCAGTACTTC. It is translated as CSVERGGRETQYF. Full variable domain (rest looked up from reference TRBV29-1 and TRBJ2-5): SAVISQKPSRDICQRGTSLTIQCQVDSQVTMMFWYRQQPGQSLTLIATANQGSEATYESGFVIDKFPISRPNLTFSTLTVSNMSPEDSSIYLCSVERGGRETQYFGPGTRLLVL.